These 21 T cell receptor beta chains originate from one sample sequenced in a study of blood T cell repertoires in COVID-19 (TCRdb year 2020). The protocol used for the library was the immunoSEQ multiplex PCR assay. TCRdb limited this immuneACCESS table to in-frame rearrangements with V and J called. A share of clones is missing; checked studies link under half to unresolved V genes, and the rest is unexplained. The sample table lists 150,000 or so clones, roughly 90% of them with a count of one. 2.5% to 3.5% of the sample rests with the top ten. Sample: peripheral blood. These receptor sequences come from a man aged 55 to 69 with active or convalescent COVID-19.

CDR3 nucleotide sequence: TGTGCCAGCAGCCAGGGGCTAGCGGGAGGGCCCCAGTTCTTC. Protein product: CASSQGLAGGPQFF. The V and J genes are TRBV3-1 (or the pseudogene TRBV3-2) and TRBJ2-1; 12 nucleotides agree with TRBD2. V trimming: 3 bases; J trimming: 13 bases; junction bases outside the gene matches: 7. This CDR3 is built from 14 residues. Germline V gives CDR1 LGHDT, CDR2 YNNKEL (reference sequence).

V usage is TRBV7-2 and J usage is TRBJ2-7; 8 bases line up with TRBD1. This CDR3 has 14 amino acids. J gave up 2 bases and V 3 bases, and 3 bases lay outside the gene matches. The germline V gene encodes CDR1 SGHTA and CDR2 FQGNSA. The CDR3 sequence is CASSLNRGTYEQYF. The DNA for the CDR3 is TGTGCCAGCAGCTTGAACAGGGGGACCTACGAGCAGTACTTC.

This clone has a single count. J is TRBJ2-1 and V is TRBV11-3, with 8 bases lining up with TRBD2. J gave up 4 bases and V 4 bases, and 6 bases lay outside the gene matches. Germline CDR1 is SGHNT and CDR2 is YENEEA. There are 15 residues in the CDR3. Here the CDR3 reads CASSSRLAYYNEQFF. The CDR3 bases are TGTGCCAGCAGCTCAAGACTAGCGTATTACAATGAGCAGTTCTTC.

The chain joins TRBV10-3 to TRBJ2-7, with 10 nucleotides matching TRBD1. The CDR3 has 15 residues. With V trimmed by 3 bases and J by 4 bases, 6 bases remained unmatched. Germline CDR1 reads ENHRY; CDR2 reads SYGVKD. The DNA of the CDR3 is TGTGCCATCAGTGAAACTCCGGGACAGGGGTACGAGCAGTACTTC. This sequence encodes CAISETPGQGYEQYF.

The chain is built from TRBV15 and TRBJ1-1; TRBD1 is a possible D gene (6 bases). V lost 1 base to trimming and J lost 3 bases, with 15 bases between them. From germline, CDR1 is LNHNV and CDR2 YYDKDF (reference sequence). The CDR3 has 16 amino acids. In nucleotides, the CDR3 is TGTGCCACCAGCAGAGGAGGGACACCTTCTTACACTGAAGCTTTCTTT. Amino acid sequence: CATSRGGTPSYTEAFF.

The chain employs TRBV24-1 and TRBJ2-1; D call uncertain. Trimming removed 2 bases at V and 3 bases at J, with 4 bases between. CDR3 length: 13 residues. Germline values: CDR1 KGHDR, CDR2 SFDVKD. CDR3 in amino acids: CATSDSLYNEQFF. CDR3 DNA sequence: TGTGCCACCAGTGATTCCCTCTACAATGAGCAGTTCTTC.

The chain carries TRBV28 and TRBJ1-3, with TRBD1 matching over 8 bases. V was clipped by 6 bases and J by 9 bases; unmatched bases: 4. The CDR3 has 12 amino acids. Germline assignment: CDR1 MDHEN and CDR2 SYDVKM. CDR3 region: CASRSTGATIYF. In DNA, the CDR3 is TGTGCCAGCAGATCGACAGGGGCCACCATATATTTT.

This chain joins TRBV6-5 and TRBJ2-3; weak D call: TRBD1 (6 bases). The germline V and J ends were trimmed by 8 bases and 2 bases, with 14 bases remaining between them. Germline V CDR1 and CDR2: MNHEY, SVGAGI. The CDR3 spans 14 residues. The CDR3 spells CASGNRVVTDTQYF. The CDR3 nucleotides read TGTGCCAGCGGAAACAGGGTGGTCACAGATACGCAGTATTTT.

V usage is TRBV30 and J usage is TRBJ1-6; D uncertain. The CDR3 spans 13 residues. V lost 4 bases and J 10 bases, leaving 14 bases between the germline ends. The germline V gene has CDR1 GTSNPN and CDR2 SVGIG (reference sequence). The CDR3, as DNA: TGTGCCTGGATGAGAGGAGCAACCTCACCCCTCCACTTT. Translated: CAWMRGATSPLHF. Variable domain in full (rest from reference TRBV30 and TRBJ1-6): SQTIHQWPATLVQPVGSPLSLECTVEGTSNPNLYWYRQAAGRGLQLLFYSVGIGQISSEVPQNLSASRPQDRQFILSSKKLLLSDSGFYLCAWMRGATSPLHFGNGTRLTVT.

The chain carries TRBV18 and TRBJ1-5; 7 bases match TRBD1. Germline CDR1 and CDR2: KGHSH and LQKENI. This CDR3 is 14 amino acids long. The ends lost 6 bases at V and 5 bases at J; junction bases unmatched: 7. This CDR3 reads CASSQGQSYQPQHF. CDR3 coding DNA: TGTGCCAGCTCCCAGGGACAGAGCTATCAGCCCCAGCATTTT.

The V call is TRBV7-2, the J call TRBJ2-1; D possibly corresponds to TRBD2 (6 bases). CDR1 is SGHTA and CDR2 is FQGNSA in the germline V gene. V gave up 0 bases and J gave up 15 bases, with 21 bases separating them. The CDR3 has 15 amino acids. CDR3 nucleotides: TGTGCCAGCAGCTTAGCCCTCGCTAGCGCAGTTAGTTCGTTCTTC. Amino acid sequence: CASSLALASAVSSFF.

The chain is built from TRBV10-3 and TRBJ1-1; 9 bases map to TRBD1. Trimming cost V 6 bases and J 5 bases; bases outside gene matches: 7. In germline, CDR1 is ENHRY, CDR2 SYGVKD. The CDR3 loop spans 14 amino acids. DNA of the CDR3: TGTGCCATCAGGCCTGACAGGGGGTGGACTGAAGCTTTCTTT. It yields the protein CAIRPDRGWTEAFF.

The chain is built from TRBV6-2 or TRBV6-3 and TRBJ1-5; D perhaps matches TRBD1 (5 bases). The ends were cut back, 1 base at V and 5 bases at J, with 9 bases in the middle. Germline V CDR1 and CDR2: MNHEY, SVGEGT. The CDR3 runs 14 residues. CDR3 nucleotides: TGTGCCAGCAGTTACTGGTCGGGGGATCAGCCCCAGCATTTT. Amino acids: CASSYWSGDQPQHF.

The J gene is TRBJ2-6, the V gene TRBV7-9; no firm D call. Germline loops: CDR1 SEHNR, CDR2 FQNEAQ (reference sequence). The CDR3 has 18 residues. V lost 7 bases to trimming and J lost 1 base, with 20 bases between them. The CDR3 here is CASTPTPGPASGANVLTF. The CDR3 DNA reads TGTGCCAGCACCCCTACCCCCGGCCCAGCGTCTGGGGCCAACGTCCTGACTTTC.

The rearrangement joins TRBV28 to TRBJ2-7; D remains ambiguous. Trimming took 4 bases from V and 9 from J, leaving 13 bases between them. The CDR3 sequence is 12 residues long. Germline V gene lookup returns CDR1 MDHEN and CDR2 SYDVKM. CDR3 in amino acids: CASSSSWRRQYF. The CDR3 DNA follows: TGTGCCAGCAGTTCTTCTTGGCGGCGGCAGTACTTC.

CDR3 bases: TGTGCCAGCAGCGAAAGACCTAGCGGGACAGGGGTCACCTACAATGAGCAGTTCTTC. Its protein is CASSERPSGTGVTYNEQFF. V gene TRBV21-1 combines with J gene TRBJ2-1; the table's D call, TRBD1, was not checked against the DNA. TRBV21-1 is shown as a pseudogene. CDR3 length equals 19 residues.

V gene TRBV7-4 combines with J gene TRBJ1-4; TRBD1 matches 12 bases. Germline V lookup: CDR1 SGHVT, CDR2 SQSDAQ. The length of the CDR3 is 19 residues. V dropped 1 base and J dropped 8; count of bases not matched to a gene: 14. The CDR3 nucleotides read TGTGCCAGCAGCTTAGGGCCCCCGGGACAGGGGGCAATCTGGGAAAAACTGTTTTTT. Its translation is CASSLGPPGQGAIWEKLFF. Supplemented by reference TRBV7-4 and TRBJ1-4, the full variable domain reads GAGVSQSPRYKVAKRGRDVALRCDSISGHVTLYWYRQTLGQGSEVLTYSQSDAQRDKSGRPSGRFSAERPERSVSTLKIQRTEQGDSAVYLCASSLGPPGQGAIWEKLFFGSGTQLSVL.

The chain combines TRBV19 with TRBJ1-1, with D uncertain. CDR1 is LNHDA, CDR2 SQIVND, per germline (reference sequence). The V end was cut by 5 bases, the J end by 0 bases, with 22 bases between. The CDR3 is made up of 18 amino acids. The CDR3 here is CASSAPNWKAGMNTEAFF. For the CDR3, the DNA is TGTGCCAGTAGTGCCCCAAATTGGAAGGCAGGAATGAACACTGAAGCTTTCTTT.

The rearrangement joins TRBV7-9 to TRBJ1-1, with D hard to call. With 0 bases removed from V and 1 base from J, the gap between germline ends came to 6 bases. Looked up from germline, CDR1 is SEHNR and CDR2 is FQNEAQ (reference sequence). The length of the CDR3 is 14 residues. The CDR3: CASSLAIQNTEAFF. Written as DNA, the CDR3 is TGTGCCAGCAGCTTAGCTATACAGAACACTGAAGCTTTCTTT. The variable domain in full, completed from reference TRBV7-9 and TRBJ1-1, reads DTGVSQNPRHKITKRGQNVTFRCDPISEHNRLYWYRQTLGQGPEFLTYFQNEAQLEKSRLLSDRFSAERPKGSFSTLEIQRTEQGDSAMYLCASSLAIQNTEAFFGQGTRLTVV.

In this sample, this clone turned up once. The CDR3 protein is CASSEEGRSQPQHF. The CDR3 nucleotides are TGTGCCAGCAGTGAGGAGGGAAGATCTCAGCCCCAGCATTTT. This chain uses TRBV25-1 with TRBJ1-5; D remains ambiguous. Germline-derived CDR1 and CDR2 are MGHDK and SYGVNS. The V end lost 3 bases, the J end lost 6 bases, and 12 bases lay between the germline ends. The length of the CDR3 is 14 residues.

The rearrangement uses TRBV5-1 and TRBJ2-7; 8 nucleotides line up with TRBD2. CDR1 is SGHRS, CDR2 YFSETQ, per germline. With V trimmed by 0 bases and J by 1 base, 3 bases remained unmatched. This CDR3 spans 15 amino acids. In DNA, the CDR3 is TGCGCCAGCAGCTTGGGGACTAGCTCATCCTACGAGCAGTACTTC. Protein: CASSLGTSSSYEQYF. The full variable domain, completed using reference TRBV5-1 and TRBJ2-7, is KAGVTQTPRYLIKTRGQQVTLSCSPISGHRSVSWYQQTPGQGLQFLFEYFSETQRNKGNFPGRFSGRQFSNSRSEMNVSTLELGDSALYLCASSLGTSSSYEQYFGPGTRLTVT.